These T cell receptor beta chains were read from a single sample in a study of metastatic and nonmetastatic thyroid tumors. TCRdb re-called clones from the PCR reads using MiXCR. The data contain about 46,000 clones, about 25% of them singletons. The sample taken for sequencing was blood. The source of these receptors is a male donor with papillary thyroid cancer or a benign thyroid nodule (not recorded which). Some clones in this sample may be carry-over from other donors' samples. The CDR3 runs from the conserved cysteine through the conserved F or W. The order of the fields is J gene, clone size, D gene, V gene, CDR3 DNA, CDR3 protein. The D gene is left open where the match is weak. Only part of the rows carry a size: once, few, many, or a class if the clone is expanded.

j_gene: TRBJ1-2
abundance: many
d_gene: -
v_gene: TRBV28
CDR3nt: TGTGCCAGCAGCCTTGGGACTGGAGGCTACACCTTC
CDR3aa: CASSLGTGGYTF

j_gene: TRBJ1-5
abundance: -
d_gene: -
v_gene: TRBV12-3/TRBV12-4
CDR3nt: TGTGCCAGCAGTAACTTGGACCCACCCAATCAGCCCCAGCATTTT
CDR3aa: CASSNLDPPNQPQHF

j_gene: TRBJ2-6
abundance: many
d_gene: TRBD1
v_gene: TRBV7-2
CDR3nt: TGTGCCAGCAGCTTTGGTTGGGACAGGCCGAACTCTGGGGCCAACGTCCTGACTTTC
CDR3aa: CASSFGWDRPNSGANVLTF

j_gene: TRBJ2-1
abundance: many
d_gene: -
v_gene: TRBV11-2
CDR3nt: TGTGCCAGCAGCCGATCGACTCTTTCCAATGAGCAGTTCTTC
CDR3aa: CASSRSTLSNEQFF

j_gene: TRBJ2-2
abundance: -
d_gene: -
v_gene: TRBV4-3
CDR3nt: TGCGTCAGCAGCCGCAGCCGTGGTGGGGACACCGGGGAGCTGTTTTTT
CDR3aa: CVSSRSRGGDTGELFF

j_gene: TRBJ1-6
abundance: -
d_gene: -
v_gene: TRBV7-2
CDR3nt: TGTGCCAGCAGCCCTGCCGGTTCCTATAATTCACCCCTCCACTTT
CDR3aa: CASSPAGSYNSPLHF

j_gene: TRBJ2-1
abundance: -
d_gene: -
v_gene: TRBV11-2
CDR3nt: TGTGCCAGCAGCCTACAGGGCGGGGATTACAATGAGCAGTTCTTC
CDR3aa: CASSLQGGDYNEQFF

j_gene: TRBJ2-3
abundance: many
d_gene: TRBD2
v_gene: TRBV5-1
CDR3nt: TGCGCCAGCAGATACTCGACTAGCGGGAACACAGATACGCAGTATTTT
CDR3aa: CASRYSTSGNTDTQYF

j_gene: TRBJ2-7
abundance: -
d_gene: TRBD1
v_gene: TRBV30
CDR3nt: TGTGCCTACCTCTACCGGGACAGGGGCTCCTACGAGCAGTACTTC
CDR3aa: CAYLYRDRGSYEQYF

j_gene: TRBJ2-2
abundance: many
d_gene: -
v_gene: TRBV12-3/TRBV12-4
CDR3nt: TGTGCCAGCACCCCCTATCGGGGCGGGAACACCGGGGAGCTGTTTTTT
CDR3aa: CASTPYRGGNTGELFF

j_gene: TRBJ1-6
abundance: medium-sized
d_gene: -
v_gene: TRBV15
CDR3nt: TGTGCCACCAGCAGAGGAAGGGAACAGGCATCCCTCCACTTT
CDR3aa: CATSRGREQASLHF

j_gene: TRBJ2-6
abundance: few
d_gene: -
v_gene: TRBV12-3/TRBV12-4
CDR3nt: TGTGCCAGCATTGATAGGACTGGGGCCAACGTCCTGACTTTC
CDR3aa: CASIDRTGANVLTF

j_gene: TRBJ2-5
abundance: many
d_gene: -
v_gene: TRBV12-3/TRBV12-4
CDR3nt: TGTGCCAGCGCCCCCTTTGTTGAAGAGACCCAGTACTTC
CDR3aa: CASAPFVEETQYF

j_gene: TRBJ2-1
abundance: -
d_gene: TRBD2
v_gene: TRBV20-1
CDR3nt: TGCAGTGCTGATAGCGGGAGCAGATACAATGAGCAGTTCTTC
CDR3aa: CSADSGSRYNEQFF

j_gene: TRBJ2-7
abundance: many
d_gene: -
v_gene: TRBV7-6
CDR3nt: TGTGCCAGCAGCTCGCAGGAGTCTTCCTACGAGCAGTACTTC
CDR3aa: CASSSQESSYEQYF